These T cell receptor beta chains were read from a single sample in a study of cytotoxic CD8 clonotypes in ibrutinib-treated CLL. Repertoires were generated with immunoSEQ multiplex PCR, while TCRdb's copy carries only in-frame clones and drops some. The repertoire holds 300,000 to 350,000 clones, with 70% to 80% as singletons. Sequencing was performed on PBMCs, taken before ibrutinib treatment. The receptors were sampled from a human donor with chronic lymphocytic leukemia. Each CDR3 is given with its conserved first and last residue. Each record gives: J gene, D gene, clone size, V gene, CDR3 protein, CDR3 DNA. D genes are given only for firm matches. Only some rows state a clone size, as once, few, many or a class for expanded clones.

TRBJ2-5	NA	NA	TRBV27	CASSFSSGETQYF	TGTGCCAGCAGTTTCTCTTCGGGGGAGACCCAGTACTTC
TRBJ2-4	NA	few	TRBV29-1	CSVGREDIQYF	TGCAGCGTTGGGCGGGAAGACATTCAGTACTTC
TRBJ2-1	NA	NA	TRBV14	CASSQGRQNNEQFF	TGTGCCAGCAGCCAGGGCAGGCAAAACAATGAGCAGTTCTTC
TRBJ1-2	TRBD1	few	TRBV18	CASSPTDRESGYTF	TGTGCCAGCTCACCCACGGACAGGGAAAGTGGCTACACCTTC
TRBJ2-1	NA	NA	TRBV7-6	CASSPPGASYNEQFF	TGTGCCAGCAGCCCGCCGGGGGCCTCCTACAATGAGCAGTTCTTC
TRBJ2-2	TRBD2	NA	TRBV10-3	CAIRTGTSGRLTGELFF	TGTGCCATCAGGACCGGGACTAGCGGGAGGCTCACCGGGGAGCTGTTTTTT
TRBJ2-6	TRBD2	NA	TRBV5-1	CASSPGLAGAFGANVLTF	TGCGCCAGCAGCCCAGGACTAGCGGGAGCTTTTGGGGCCAACGTCCTGACTTTC
TRBJ2-7	NA	NA	TRBV7-2	CASSPDFYEQYF	TGTGCCAGCAGCCCAGACTTCTACGAGCAGTACTTC
TRBJ1-2	NA	NA	TRBV14	CASSQESSSNYGYTF	TGTGCCAGCAGCCAGGAGAGCTCATCTAACTATGGCTACACCTTC
TRBJ2-7	TRBD1	NA	TRBV19	CASSIDVGTGYEQYF	TGTGCCAGTAGTATAGATGTTGGGACAGGGTACGAGCAGTACTTC
TRBJ2-7	NA	NA	TRBV30	CAWSYRVGSEQYF	TGTGCCTGGAGTTACAGGGTAGGCAGTGAGCAGTACTTC
TRBJ1-2	NA	NA	TRBV4-3	CASSQDTENYGYTF	TGCGCCAGCAGCCAAGATACGGAGAACTATGGCTACACCTTC
TRBJ1-1	NA	few	TRBV9	CASSVLSDMNTEAFF	TGTGCCAGCAGCGTACTTTCAGACATGAACACTGAAGCTTTCTTT
TRBJ1-4	NA	NA	TRBV7-9	CASSLAGQAGNEKLFF	TGTGCCAGCAGCTTAGCGGGGCAGGCTGGAAATGAAAAACTGTTTTTT
TRBJ1-2	TRBD1	NA	TRBV30	CAGDRADGYTF	TGTGCCGGGGACAGGGCGGACGGCTACACCTTC